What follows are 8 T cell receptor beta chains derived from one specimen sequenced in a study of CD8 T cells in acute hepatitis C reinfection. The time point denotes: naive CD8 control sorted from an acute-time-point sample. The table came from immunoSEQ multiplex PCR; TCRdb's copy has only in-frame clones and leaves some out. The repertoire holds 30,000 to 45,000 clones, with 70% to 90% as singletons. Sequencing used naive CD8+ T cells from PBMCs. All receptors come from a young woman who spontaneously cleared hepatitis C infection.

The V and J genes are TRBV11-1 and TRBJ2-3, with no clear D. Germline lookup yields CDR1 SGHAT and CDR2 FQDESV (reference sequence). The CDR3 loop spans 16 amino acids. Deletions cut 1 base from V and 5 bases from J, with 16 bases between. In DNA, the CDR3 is TGTGCCAGCAGCTTAGTAGGTAGACTTAGGGAAGATACGCAGTATTTT. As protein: CASSLVGRLREDTQYF.

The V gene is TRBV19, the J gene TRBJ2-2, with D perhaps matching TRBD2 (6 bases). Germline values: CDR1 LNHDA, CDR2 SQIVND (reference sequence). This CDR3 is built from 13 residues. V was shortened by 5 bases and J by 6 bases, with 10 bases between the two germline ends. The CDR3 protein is CASSAGTPGELFF. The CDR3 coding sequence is TGTGCCAGTAGTGCCGGGACTCCCGGGGAGCTGTTTTTT.

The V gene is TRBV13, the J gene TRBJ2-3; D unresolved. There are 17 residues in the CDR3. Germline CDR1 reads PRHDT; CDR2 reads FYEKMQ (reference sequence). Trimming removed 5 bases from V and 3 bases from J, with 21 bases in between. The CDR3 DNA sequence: TGTGCCAGCAGCCCACGAGGAGAAGGACGGATGACAGATACGCAGTATTTT. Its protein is CASSPRGEGRMTDTQYF.

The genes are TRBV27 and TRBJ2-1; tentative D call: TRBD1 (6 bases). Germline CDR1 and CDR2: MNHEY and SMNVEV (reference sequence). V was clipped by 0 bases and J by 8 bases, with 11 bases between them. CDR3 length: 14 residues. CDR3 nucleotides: TGTGCCAGCAGTTTATCGCAGGGGTGGGATGAGCAGTTCTTC. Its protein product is CASSLSQGWDEQFF.

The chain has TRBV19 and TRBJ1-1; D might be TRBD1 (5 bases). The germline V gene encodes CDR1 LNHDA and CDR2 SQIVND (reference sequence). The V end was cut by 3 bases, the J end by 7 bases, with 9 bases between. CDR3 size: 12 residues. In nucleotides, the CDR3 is TGTGCCAGTAGTATCAGGGTTGATGAAGCTTTCTTT. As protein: CASSIRVDEAFF.

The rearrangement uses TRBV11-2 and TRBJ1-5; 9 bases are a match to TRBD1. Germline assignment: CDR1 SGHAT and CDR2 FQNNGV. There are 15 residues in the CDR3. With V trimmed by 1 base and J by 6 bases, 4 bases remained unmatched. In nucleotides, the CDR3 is TGTGCCAGCAGCTTAGGGGGGGACAGGGCTCAGCCCCAGCATTTT. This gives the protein CASSLGGDRAQPQHF.

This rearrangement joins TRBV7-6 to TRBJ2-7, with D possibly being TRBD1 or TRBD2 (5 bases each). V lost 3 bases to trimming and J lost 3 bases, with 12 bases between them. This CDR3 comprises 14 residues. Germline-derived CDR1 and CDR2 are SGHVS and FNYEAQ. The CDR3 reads CASSFGTGNYEQYF. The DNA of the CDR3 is TGTGCCAGCAGCTTCGGGACGGGGAACTACGAGCAGTACTTC.

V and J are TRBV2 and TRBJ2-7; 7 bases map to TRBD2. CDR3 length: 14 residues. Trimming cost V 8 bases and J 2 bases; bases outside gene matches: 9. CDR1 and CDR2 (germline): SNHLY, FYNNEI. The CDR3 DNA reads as TGTGCCAGCCTAGGGAGGGTCAATCCCTACGAGCAGTACTTC. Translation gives CASLGRVNPYEQYF.